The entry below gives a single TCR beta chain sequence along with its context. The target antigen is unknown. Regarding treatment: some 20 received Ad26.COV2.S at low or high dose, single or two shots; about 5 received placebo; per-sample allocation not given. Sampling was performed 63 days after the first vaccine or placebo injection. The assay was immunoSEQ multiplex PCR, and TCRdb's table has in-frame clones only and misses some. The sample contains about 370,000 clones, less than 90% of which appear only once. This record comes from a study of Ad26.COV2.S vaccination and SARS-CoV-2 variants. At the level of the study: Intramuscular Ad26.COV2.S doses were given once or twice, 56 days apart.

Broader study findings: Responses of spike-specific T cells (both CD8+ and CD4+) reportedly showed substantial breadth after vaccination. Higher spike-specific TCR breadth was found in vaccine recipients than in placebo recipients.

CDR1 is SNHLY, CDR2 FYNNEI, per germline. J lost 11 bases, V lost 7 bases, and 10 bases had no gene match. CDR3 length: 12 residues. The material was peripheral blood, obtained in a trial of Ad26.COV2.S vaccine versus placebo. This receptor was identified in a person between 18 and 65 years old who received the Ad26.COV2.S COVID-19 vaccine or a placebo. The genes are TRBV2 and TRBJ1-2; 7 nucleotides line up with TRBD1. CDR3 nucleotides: TGTGCCAGCAATGGTCAGGGGGGGAGATACACCTTC. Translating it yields CASNGQGGRYTF.